This passage covers 9 T cell receptor beta chains from one sample sequenced in a study of cytomegalovirus exposure and HLA in healthy donors. Primers for the PCR totalled 60 Vbeta and 13 Jbeta. This table comes from immunoSEQ multiplex PCR, and its TCRdb copy is limited to in-frame clones, with some not included. This repertoire shows 200,000 to 250,000 clones, less than 85% found once; its top ten account for 0.6% to 0.7%. What was sequenced was PBMCs. The receptors were sampled from a man aged 18 to 30 in good health and CMV-seronegative.

This clone was found once. The chain joins TRBV28 to TRBJ2-5; D is possibly TRBD2 (6 bases). Deletions cut 3 bases from V and 7 bases from J, with 24 bases between. The CDR3 is made up of 17 amino acids. The germline V gene has CDR1 MDHEN and CDR2 SYDVKM. DNA for the CDR3: TGTGCCAGCAGTTTTCGGGACGGGAGCCTTTCGGGGAGGACCCAGTACTTC. Translating gives CASSFRDGSLSGRTQYF.

In regard to this clone: Other DNA variants within this sample encode the same CDR3. The V call is TRBV7-6, the J call TRBJ1-1; 8 bases line up with TRBD1. Losses at the gene ends were 0 bases for V and 1 base for J; bases not matched to a gene: 4. The CDR3 length is 16 residues. Germline CDR1 SGHVS, CDR2 FNYEAQ. DNA for the CDR3: TGTGCCAGCAGCTTAGCATCCGGGACAGGGAACACTGAAGCTTTCTTT. The encoded protein is CASSLASGTGNTEAFF.

V usage is TRBV2 and J usage is TRBJ1-1; D gene ambiguous. The germline CDR1 and CDR2 sequences are SNHLY and FYNNEI. This CDR3 is built from 14 residues. Trimming took 10 bases from V and 4 from J, leaving 19 bases between them. The CDR3 region has the DNA TGTGCCACCCCGAAGCGGGGAGGTTTCACTGAAGCTTTCTTT. This gives the protein CATPKRGGFTEAFF.

The chain is built from TRBV6-1 and TRBJ2-1; D possibly corresponds to TRBD1 (6 bases). Germline V lookup: CDR1 MNHNS, CDR2 SASEGT. The V and J ends lost 0 bases and 4 bases respectively, with 7 bases between them. There are 14 residues in the CDR3. In DNA, the CDR3 is TGTGCCAGCAGTGAAGCGCAGGGGTACAATGAGCAGTTCTTC. As protein: CASSEAQGYNEQFF.

The chain links TRBV11-2 to TRBJ2-4; 7 nucleotides line up with TRBD2. CDR1 SGHAT and CDR2 FQNNGV come from the germline V gene. V shed 5 bases and J 1 base; nucleotides not matched to a gene: 11. This CDR3 region has 17 residues. CDR3 coding DNA: TGTGCCAGCAGCCAGACTAGTGGGAGGGCGGCCAAAAACATTCAGTACTTC. This encodes CASSQTSGRAAKNIQYF.

The chain couples TRBV7-8 to TRBJ2-3; D possibly corresponds to TRBD1 (7 bases). Germline CDR1 SGHVS, CDR2 FQNEAQ. This CDR3 comprises 17 residues. The V gene lost 3 bases and the J gene lost 2 bases, with 18 bases spanning the gap. This CDR3 is CASSLPRGTEYTDTQYF. The CDR3 bases are TGTGCCAGCAGCTTGCCTCGCGGGACAGAATACACAGATACGCAGTATTTT.

The chain employs TRBV18 and TRBJ1-2, with D perhaps matching TRBD1 (6 bases). The V gene's germline CDR1 is KGHSH and CDR2 LQKENI. This CDR3 is 14 amino acids long. V dropped 3 bases and J dropped 3 bases, with 11 bases sitting between them. The CDR3 DNA is TGTGCCAGCTCACCTCGGGACACGGACTATGGCTACACCTTC. Translation gives CASSPRDTDYGYTF.

The chain carries TRBV19 and TRBJ1-1; 7 bases map to TRBD1. V was clipped by 11 bases and J by 4 bases; unmatched bases: 10. CDR1 and CDR2 (germline): LNHDA, SQIVND (reference sequence). The CDR3 spans 13 residues. The CDR3 region has the DNA TGTGCCGGGGGGTTAGGGGGCGGCACTGAAGCTTTCTTT. Its translation: CAGGLGGGTEAFF.

This clone was detected only a few times. This chain connects TRBV28 to TRBJ2-7, with no clear D. CDR3 size: 12 residues. Trimming stripped 1 base from V and 4 bases from J, with 5 bases between. Germline CDR1 and CDR2: MDHEN and SYDVKM. The CDR3 is CASSLLDYEQYF. The DNA for the CDR3 is TGTGCCAGCAGTTTATTAGATTACGAGCAGTACTTC.